This T cell receptor beta chain originates from a study of cytotoxic CD8 clonotypes in ibrutinib-treated CLL. TCRdb's table, derived via immunoSEQ multiplex PCR, lists solely in-frame clones and lacks some. The table records about 130,000 clones, roughly 84% of them present only once. Broader study findings: Before falling back toward baseline at progression, clonality had risen at the time of ibrutinib response.

Comments on this clone: Its specificity is unknown.

Germline assignment: CDR1 SGHKS and CDR2 YYEKEE (reference sequence). CDR3 size: 14 residues. V lost 3 bases and J lost 7; bases outside the gene matches: 5. The sequencing used PBMCs, collected after 24 months of ibrutinib treatment. This sequence was found in a human donor with chronic lymphocytic leukemia. The rearrangement uses TRBV5-5 and TRBJ1-2; 11 positions agree with TRBD1. CDR3 region: CASSWPGTGGGYTF. The CDR3, as DNA: TGTGCCAGCAGCTGGCCCGGGACAGGGGGTGGCTACACCTTC.